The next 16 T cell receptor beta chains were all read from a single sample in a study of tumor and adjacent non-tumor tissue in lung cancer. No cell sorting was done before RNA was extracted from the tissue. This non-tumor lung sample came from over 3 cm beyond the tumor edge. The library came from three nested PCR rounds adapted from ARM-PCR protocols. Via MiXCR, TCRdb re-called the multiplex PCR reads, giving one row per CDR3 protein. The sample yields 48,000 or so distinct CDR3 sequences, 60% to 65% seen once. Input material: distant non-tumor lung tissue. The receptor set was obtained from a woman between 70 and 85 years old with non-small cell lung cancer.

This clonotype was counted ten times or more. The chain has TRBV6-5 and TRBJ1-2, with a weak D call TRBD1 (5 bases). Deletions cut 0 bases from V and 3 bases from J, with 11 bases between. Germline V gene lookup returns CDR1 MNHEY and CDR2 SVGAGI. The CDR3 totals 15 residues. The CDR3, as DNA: TGTGCCAGCAGTTACTCCTCGGGGCATGACTATGGCTACACCTTC. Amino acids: CASSYSSGHDYGYTF.

The CDR3 spells CSIMPTGDGYGYTF. Written as DNA, the CDR3 is TGCAGCATAATGCCTACAGGGGACGGCTATGGCTACACCTTC. The chain joins TRBV29-1 to TRBJ1-2; 7 bases are shared with TRBD1. CDR1 SQVTM and CDR2 ANQGSEA come from the germline V gene. The CDR3 covers 14 residues. Unmatched junction bases numbered 13, after V lost 8 bases and J lost 4 bases.

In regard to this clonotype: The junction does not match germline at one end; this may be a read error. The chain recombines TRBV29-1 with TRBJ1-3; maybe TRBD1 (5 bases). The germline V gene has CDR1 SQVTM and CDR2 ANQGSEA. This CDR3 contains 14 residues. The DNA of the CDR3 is TGCAGCGAGCGTGGCGGGGGAGCAGGAAGCACCATATATTTT. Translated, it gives CSERGGGAGSTIYF.

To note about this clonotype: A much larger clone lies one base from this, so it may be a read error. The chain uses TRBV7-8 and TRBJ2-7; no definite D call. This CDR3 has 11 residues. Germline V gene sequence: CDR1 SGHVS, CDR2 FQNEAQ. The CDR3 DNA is TGTGCCAGCAGCTTAGTCGGTGAGCTGTACTTC. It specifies CASSLVGELYF.

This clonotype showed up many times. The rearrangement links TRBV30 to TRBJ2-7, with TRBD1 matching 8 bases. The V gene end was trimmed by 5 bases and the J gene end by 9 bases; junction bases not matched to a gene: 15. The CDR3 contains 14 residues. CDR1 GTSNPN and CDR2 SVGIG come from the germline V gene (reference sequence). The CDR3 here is CAWGGQGASVVQYF. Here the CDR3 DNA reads TGTGCCTGGGGGGGTCAGGGGGCGAGTGTTGTGCAGTACTTC.

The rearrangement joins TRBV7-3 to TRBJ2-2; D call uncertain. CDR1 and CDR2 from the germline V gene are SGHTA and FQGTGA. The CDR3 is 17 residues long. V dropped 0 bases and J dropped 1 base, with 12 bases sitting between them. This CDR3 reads CASSLTLSRRNTGELFF. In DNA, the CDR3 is TGTGCCAGCAGCTTAACCCTCAGCAGGAGGAACACCGGGGAGCTGTTTTTT.

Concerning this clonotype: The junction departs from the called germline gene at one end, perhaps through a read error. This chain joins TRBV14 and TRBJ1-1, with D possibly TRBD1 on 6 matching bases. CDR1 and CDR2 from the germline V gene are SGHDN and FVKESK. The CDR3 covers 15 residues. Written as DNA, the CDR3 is TGTGCCAGCAGCCAAGATTCAGGGGTGAACAGTGAAGCTTTCTTT. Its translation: CASSQDSGVNSEAFF.

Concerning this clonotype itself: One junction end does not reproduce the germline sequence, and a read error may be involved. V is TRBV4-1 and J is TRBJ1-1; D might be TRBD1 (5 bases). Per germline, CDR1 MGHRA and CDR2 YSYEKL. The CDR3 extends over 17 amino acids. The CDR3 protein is CASGQDNRDQPNTEAFF. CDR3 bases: TGCGCCAGCGGCCAAGATAATCGGGACCAACCGAACACTGAAGCTTTCTTC.

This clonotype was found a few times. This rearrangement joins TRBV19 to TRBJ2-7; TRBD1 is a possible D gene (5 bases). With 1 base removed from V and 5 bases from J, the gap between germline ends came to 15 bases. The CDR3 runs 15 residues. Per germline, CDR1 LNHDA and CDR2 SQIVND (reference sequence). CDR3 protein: CASSIVGRAENEQYF. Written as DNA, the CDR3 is TGTGCCAGTAGTATAGTAGGCAGGGCGGAAAACGAGCAGTACTTC.

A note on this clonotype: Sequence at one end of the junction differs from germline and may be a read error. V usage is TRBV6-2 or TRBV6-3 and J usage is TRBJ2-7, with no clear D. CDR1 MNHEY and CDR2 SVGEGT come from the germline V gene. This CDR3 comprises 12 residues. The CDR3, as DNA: TGCGCCAGCAGCATCGGCTCCTACGAGCAGTACTTC. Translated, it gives CASSIGSYEQYF.

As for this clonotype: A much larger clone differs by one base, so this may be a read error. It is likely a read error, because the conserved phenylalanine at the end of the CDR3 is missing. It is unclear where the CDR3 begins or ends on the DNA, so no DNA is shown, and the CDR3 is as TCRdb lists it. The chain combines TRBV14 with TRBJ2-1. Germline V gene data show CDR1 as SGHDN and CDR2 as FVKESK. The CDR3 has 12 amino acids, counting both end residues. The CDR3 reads CASSQVELSKFL.

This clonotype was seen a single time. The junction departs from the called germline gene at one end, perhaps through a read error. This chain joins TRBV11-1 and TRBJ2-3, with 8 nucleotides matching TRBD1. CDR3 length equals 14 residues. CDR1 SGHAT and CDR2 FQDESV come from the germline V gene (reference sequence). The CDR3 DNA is TGTGTCAGCAGCATGGACAGGGAGGCAGACACGCAGTATTTT. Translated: CVSSMDREADTQYF.

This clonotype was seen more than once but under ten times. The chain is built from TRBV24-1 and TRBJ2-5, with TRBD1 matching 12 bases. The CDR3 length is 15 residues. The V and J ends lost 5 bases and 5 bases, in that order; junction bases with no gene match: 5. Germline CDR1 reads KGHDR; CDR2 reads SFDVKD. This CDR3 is CATSVGTGGSETQYF. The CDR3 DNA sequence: TGTGCCACCAGTGTGGGGACAGGGGGCAGCGAGACCCAGTACTTC.

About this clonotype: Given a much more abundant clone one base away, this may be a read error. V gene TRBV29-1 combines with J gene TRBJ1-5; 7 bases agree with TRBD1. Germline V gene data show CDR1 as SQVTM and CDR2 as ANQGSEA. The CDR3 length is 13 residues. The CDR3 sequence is CGVGTVNNQLQHF. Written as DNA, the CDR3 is TGCGGCGTCGGGACAGTTAACAATCAGCTCCAGCATTTT.

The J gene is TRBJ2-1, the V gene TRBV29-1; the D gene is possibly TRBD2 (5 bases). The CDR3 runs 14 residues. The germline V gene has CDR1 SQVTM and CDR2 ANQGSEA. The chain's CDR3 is CIDGAAEVRNEQFF. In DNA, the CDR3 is TGCATCGATGGAGCAGCGGAGGTACGGAATGAGCAGTTCTTC.

CDR3 in amino acids: CASDYWTGVLETQYF. In DNA, the CDR3 is TGTGCTAGTGATTACTGGACAGGGGTGTTAGAGACCCAGTACTTC. This sequence joins TRBV12-5 and TRBJ2-5; TRBD1 aligns across 9 bases. Germline CDR1 LGHNT, CDR2 FRNRAP. V was pared by 7 bases and J by 4 bases, with 10 bases of the junction left unmatched. This CDR3 region has 15 residues.